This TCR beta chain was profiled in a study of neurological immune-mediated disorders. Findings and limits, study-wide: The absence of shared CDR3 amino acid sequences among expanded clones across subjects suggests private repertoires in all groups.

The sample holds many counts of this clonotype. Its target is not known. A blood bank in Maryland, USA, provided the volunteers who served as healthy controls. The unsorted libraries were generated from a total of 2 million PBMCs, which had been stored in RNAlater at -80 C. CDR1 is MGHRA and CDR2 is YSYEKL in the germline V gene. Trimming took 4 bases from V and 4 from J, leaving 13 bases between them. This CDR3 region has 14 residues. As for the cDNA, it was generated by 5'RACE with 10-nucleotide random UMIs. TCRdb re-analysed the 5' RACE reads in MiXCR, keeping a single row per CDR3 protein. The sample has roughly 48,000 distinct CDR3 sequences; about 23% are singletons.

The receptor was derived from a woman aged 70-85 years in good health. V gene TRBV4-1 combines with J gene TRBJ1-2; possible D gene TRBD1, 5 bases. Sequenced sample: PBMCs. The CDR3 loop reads CASSPGASVYGYTF. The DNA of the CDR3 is TGCGCCAGCAGCCCCGGGGCCTCGGTCTATGGCTACACCTTC.